These T cell receptor beta chains were read from a single sample in a study of CD8 T cells in ankylosing spondylitis. TCRdb re-called the 5' RACE reads through MiXCR, storing one row per CDR3 protein. Among roughly 30,000 distinct CDR3 sequences listed, less than 40% were seen once. The sequenced material came from synovial fluid, either unsorted or a sorted T cell fraction (not recorded which). Every receptor here comes from a male donor with ankylosing spondylitis. Each CDR3 is given with its conserved first and last residue. Each record gives: clone size, D gene, CDR3 length, J gene, V gene, CDR3 protein, CDR3 DNA. A D gene is named only where the DNA matches it firmly. The size of a clone is reported for some rows only, either as once, few or many, or as a class for expanded clones.

few	-	14	TRBJ2-2	TRBV6-1	CASSGNREPGELFF	TGTGCCAGCAGCGGGAACAGGGAACCCGGGGAGCTGTTTTTT
once	-	13	TRBJ1-1	TRBV11-2	CASSRGGNTEAFF	TGTGCCAGCAGCCGGGGGGGCAACACTGAAGCTTTCTTT
-	-	14	TRBJ2-1	TRBV6-1	CASKDGTSHNEQFF	TGTGCCAGCAAAGACGGCACCTCTCACAATGAGCAGTTCTTC
-	-	12	TRBJ2-7	TRBV6-6	CASSYSAEGQYF	TGTGCCAGCAGTTACTCTGCGGAAGGGCAGTACTTC
few	-	12	TRBJ1-3	TRBV9	CASSGTRNTIYF	TGTGCCAGCAGCGGAACACGAAACACCATATATTTT
few	-	15	TRBJ2-2	TRBV21-1	CASSSWDSDTGELFF	TGTGCCAGCAGCAGTTGGGACTCAGACACCGGGGAGCTGTTTTTT
-	TRBD2	15	TRBJ2-1	TRBV11-2	CASSQTSGRASEQFF	TGTGCCAGCAGCCAGACTAGCGGGAGGGCCAGTGAGCAGTTCTTC
few	TRBD1	13	TRBJ2-5	TRBV27	CASSGDSQETQYF	TGTGCCAGCAGTGGGGACAGCCAAGAGACCCAGTACTTC
many	-	12	TRBJ2-5	TRBV20-1	CSAPPVGGTQYF	TGCAGTGCTCCCCCGGTGGGGGGGACCCAGTACTTC
few	-	12	TRBJ2-5	TRBV7-9	CASSHSEETQYF	TGTGCCAGCAGTCATAGTGAGGAGACCCAGTACTTC
-	-	12	TRBJ1-1	TRBV14	CASSHNAVEAFF	TGTGCCAGCAGCCACAACGCAGTTGAAGCTTTCTTT
-	TRBD1	19	TRBJ2-6	TRBV18	CASSQHAGTGFTGANVLTF	TGTGCCAGCTCACAACACGCCGGGACAGGGTTTACTGGGGCCAACGTCCTGACTTTC
-	-	17	TRBJ2-1	TRBV3-1	CASSLRLTSPPGNEQFF	TGTGCCAGCAGCCTGCGTCTTACTAGTCCCCCCGGGAATGAGCAGTTCTTC
-	-	14	TRBJ1-2	TRBV7-7	CASSPLRRNYGYTF	TGTGCCAGCAGCCCTCTCAGGAGAAACTATGGCTACACCTTC
few	-	14	TRBJ1-4	TRBV28	CASRTTGLYEKLFF	TGTGCCAGCAGAACTACAGGGCTCTATGAAAAACTGTTTTTT
few	-	13	TRBJ2-1	TRBV7-6	CASSVRGHNEQFF	TGTGCCAGCAGCGTCAGAGGTCACAATGAGCAGTTCTTC
-	-	13	TRBJ2-3	TRBV6-4	CASSEMRSYTQYF	TGTGCCAGCAGTGAAATGAGGTCCTATACGCAGTATTTT
many	-	12	TRBJ2-1	TRBV30	CAWSEHRNEQFF	TGTGCCTGGAGTGAACATCGCAATGAGCAGTTCTTC
few	-	12	TRBJ1-2	TRBV29-1	CSVEVSLYGYTF	TGCAGCGTTGAAGTATCGCTCTATGGCTACACCTTC
-	-	12	TRBJ1-5	TRBV6-1	CASRVGSQPQHF	TGTGCCAGCAGAGTCGGTAGCCAGCCCCAGCATTTT
-	TRBD2	14	TRBJ2-7	TRBV6-2/TRBV6-3	CASKRTSGSHEQYF	TGTGCCAGCAAAAGGACTAGCGGGAGCCACGAGCAGTACTTC
few	-	15	TRBJ1-3	TRBV10-1	CASSEALGSGNTIYF	TGCGCCAGCAGTGAAGCCTTGGGCTCTGGAAACACCATATATTTT
-	-	14	TRBJ1-5	TRBV4-1	CASSQEPVGEPQHF	TGCGCCAGCAGCCAAGAACCGGTGGGGGAGCCCCAGCATTTT
-	TRBD2	15	TRBJ2-2	TRBV6-2/TRBV6-3	CASSSVRERGGELFF	TGTGCCAGCAGTTCAGTGCGGGAGCGTGGCGGGGAGCTGTTTTTT
-	TRBD2	16	TRBJ2-2	TRBV15	CATRIGTSGNTGELFF	TGTGCCACCAGAATCGGGACTAGCGGGAACACCGGGGAGCTGTTTTTT
-	-	15	TRBJ1-4	TRBV10-2	CASSRTATTNEKLFF	TGCGCCAGCTCCCGGACAGCGACAACTAATGAAAAACTGTTTTTT
-	-	17	TRBJ1-1	TRBV6-1	CASSEPPHRDINTEAFF	TGTGCCAGCAGTGAACCGCCCCACAGGGACATAAACACTGAAGCTTTCTTT
-	-	13	TRBJ2-5	TRBV3-1	CASSQGRLSGRYF	TGTGCCAGCAGCCAAGGGAGGCTCTCGGGCAGGTACTTC